Ten or more counts support the clone carrying this T cell receptor beta chain. The antigen is unknown. V shed 1 base and J 2 bases; nucleotides not matched to a gene: 3. CDR1 and CDR2 from the germline V gene are SGHTA and FQGNSA. This CDR3 has 15 residues. The data derive from a study of T cell repertoires in cytomegalovirus infection. Looking at the study overall: It was the public TCR beta signatures that indicated both CMV infection and matching HLA type. Whole-study results and caveats: HLA-C-restricted CMV-specific TCR beta clonotypes prevailed in the ex vivo response.

TCRdb reprocessed the reads via MiXCR and lists one record per CDR3 protein. This sample yields approximately 140,000 distinct CDR3 sequences, of which about 6.5% are seen a single time; 15% to 20% belongs to the top ten. Sample: PBMCs. The chain uses TRBV7-2 and TRBJ2-7; 9 bases align to TRBD1. The source of this sequence is a human donor in good health (CMV status not recorded). Some clones in this sample may be carry-over from other donors' samples. The CDR3 region has the DNA TGTGCCAGCAGCTTAGGGGGGACAGGGACCTACGAGCAGTACTTC. Translation gives CASSLGGTGTYEQYF.